A selection of T cell receptor beta chains follows, all from one sample in a study of blood T cell repertoires in COVID-19. Assay: immunoSEQ multiplex PCR; the TCRdb copy retains only in-frame clones and omits some. Here the sample spans roughly 200,000 clones, 88% being singletons. The sequenced material came from peripheral blood. The receptors were gathered from a young man with active or convalescent COVID-19. CDR3s include the opening cysteine and the closing phenylalanine or tryptophan. Size is stated for part of the rows, as once, few or many counts, or as a class when the clone is expanded.

>TRBV12-3/TRBV12-4|.|TRBJ1-1
CASSSGRDTEAFF
>TRBV12-3/TRBV12-4|.|TRBJ2-2
CASSSLVPGELFF
>TRBV11-2|few|TRBJ2-7
CASSFQYEQYF
>TRBV30|.|TRBJ1-1
CAWSKGQSNTEAFF
>TRBV18|.|TRBJ1-6
CASSVPGTVGLRPPLHF
>TRBV6-5|.|TRBJ2-7
CASSYGQSSYEQYF
>TRBV3-1/TRBV3-2|.|TRBJ2-5
CASSPMEYGTQYF
>TRBV5-1|.|TRBJ1-1
CASSSRRNTEAFF
>TRBV29-1|.|TRBJ1-1
CSVETRQSMNTEAFF
>TRBV19|.|TRBJ1-5
CASREGFYGNQPQHF
>TRBV11-2|few|TRBJ1-1
CASSLLQGAWTEAFF
>TRBV27|.|TRBJ2-1
CASSSTGGGSYNEQFF
>TRBV18|.|TRBJ2-2
CASSPTGSTGELFF
>TRBV30|.|TRBJ2-7
CAWRGDSNEQYF
>TRBV3-1/TRBV3-2|.|TRBJ1-2
CASSPRDRGGYTF
>TRBV7-9|.|TRBJ2-3
CASSSATSLNADTQYF
>TRBV19|.|TRBJ2-2
CASSIRGYDFPGELFF
>TRBV4-1|.|TRBJ1-1
CASSQRSGGNTEAFF
>TRBV7-2|.|TRBJ2-5
CASSLGGVNQETQYF
>TRBV7-6|.|TRBJ2-7
CASSSTADSSYEQYF
>TRBV7-3|.|TRBJ2-2
CASSLNLAGVVGGELFF
>TRBV10-2|.|TRBJ1-1
CASRMTGATEAFF
>TRBV19|few|TRBJ1-2
CASSTSPGQGYGYTF
>TRBV19|.|TRBJ1-2
CASSLKFRGPNYGYTF
>TRBV3-1/TRBV3-2|.|TRBJ2-7
CASSTGQGMYEQYF
>TRBV5-1|.|TRBJ1-1
CASSSYTGTDMNTEAFF
>TRBV10-3|.|TRBJ2-7
CAISKTGLAGSYEQYF
>TRBV27|.|TRBJ2-5
CASSPDRLQETQYF
>TRBV30|.|TRBJ1-6
CAWSSEGHSPLHF
>TRBV25-1|.|TRBJ2-5
CASSEWSGETQYF